The 21 T cell receptor beta chains below all came from one sample that was sequenced in a study of blood T cell repertoires in COVID-19. Produced via immunoSEQ multiplex PCR; TCRdb's table is partial and in-frame only. The data show approximately 230,000 clones, roughly nine tenths seen once. Specimen: peripheral blood. The receptors were sampled from a man between 18 and 35 years old with active or convalescent COVID-19.

Only one count was recorded for this clone. The chain couples TRBV7-8 to TRBJ1-1; TRBD1 is a possible D gene (6 bases). CDR3 length: 16 residues. Trimming left V 2 bases short and J 4 bases short, with 17 bases between. Germline V lookup: CDR1 SGHVS, CDR2 FQNEAQ. The CDR3: CASSLTQGLHGTEAFF. In nucleotides, the CDR3 is TGTGCCAGCAGCTTAACCCAGGGGCTCCATGGCACTGAAGCTTTCTTT.

The table lists this clone with a count of one. The chain couples TRBV20-1 to TRBJ1-5; D possibly corresponds to TRBD1 (6 bases). Germline V gives CDR1 DFQATT, CDR2 SNEGSKA (reference sequence). V was cut by 3 bases and J by 5 bases, with 17 bases left in between. This CDR3 has 15 residues. The CDR3 DNA sequence: TGCAGTGCTAGTATGCTACAGGGCCGCGATCAGCCCCAGCATTTT. Amino acids: CSASMLQGRDQPQHF.

This sequence joins TRBV3-1 (or the pseudogene TRBV3-2) and TRBJ2-3, with 7 bases matching TRBD2. Germline-derived CDR1 and CDR2 are LGHDT and YNNKEL (reference sequence). CDR3 length: 18 amino acids. Trimming took 1 base from V and 4 from J; bases not matched to a gene: 14. DNA of the CDR3: TGTGCCAGCAGCCAAGGGTTGTCGGGAGGTCCGCTCCCAGATACGCAGTATTTT. This codes for CASSQGLSGGPLPDTQYF.

The chain has TRBV20-1 and TRBJ1-6, with unresolved D. The CDR3 is made up of 10 amino acids. Germline V lookup: CDR1 DFQATT, CDR2 SNEGSKA (reference sequence). V lost 3 bases, J lost 14 bases, and 8 bases lay in between. CDR3 sequence: CSASLLTLHF. The CDR3 nucleotides are TGCAGTGCTAGTCTCCTTACCCTCCACTTT.

J is TRBJ1-5 and V is TRBV19; perhaps TRBD1 as D (5 bases). The CDR3 extends over 16 amino acids. V gave up 4 bases and J gave up 5 bases, with 18 bases separating them. Germline V lookup: CDR1 LNHDA, CDR2 SQIVND (reference sequence). The CDR3 is CASSTPVGGDHQPQHF. DNA of the CDR3: TGTGCCAGTAGTACCCCAGTTGGAGGGGACCATCAGCCCCAGCATTTT.

This chain uses TRBV25-1 with TRBJ2-1; TRBD2 aligns across 7 bases. Germline CDR1 and CDR2: MGHDK and SYGVNS. Trimming took 2 bases from V and 4 from J; bases not matched to a gene: 5. The CDR3 covers 15 residues. The CDR3 DNA follows: TGTGCCAGCAGTGAAAGCCTAGCGGCTTACAATGAGCAGTTCTTC. This codes for CASSESLAAYNEQFF.

This clone showed up just once. The rearrangement links TRBV5-1 to TRBJ2-1, with D maybe TRBD1 (6 bases). CDR1 is SGHRS and CDR2 is YFSETQ in the germline V gene. Between the trimmed V and J ends, which lost 4 bases and 8 bases, there was a span of 16 bases. The CDR3 is 14 amino acids. The CDR3 region has the DNA TGCGCCAGCAGCCAGGACAGTCCTACCGATGAGCAGTTCTTC. Amino acids: CASSQDSPTDEQFF.

This sequence joins TRBV3-1 (or the pseudogene TRBV3-2) and TRBJ2-3; 10 bases agree with TRBD1. CDR1 LGHDT and CDR2 YNNKEL come from the germline V gene (reference sequence). V gave up 4 bases and J gave up 5 bases; unmatched junction bases: 9. The CDR3 has 16 residues. The CDR3 is CASSRKDRGRGDTQYF. CDR3 coding DNA: TGTGCCAGCAGCCGCAAAGACAGGGGGCGGGGAGATACGCAGTATTTT.

This sequence joins TRBV7-8 and TRBJ2-7; D perhaps matches TRBD1 (6 bases). This CDR3 is built from 14 residues. CDR1 and CDR2 from the germline V gene are SGHVS and FQNEAQ. V dropped 2 bases and J dropped 0 bases, with 8 bases sitting between them. The CDR3 bases are TGTGCCAGCAGCTTAAAACAGGGCTCCTACGAGCAGTACTTC. This translates into CASSLKQGSYEQYF.

The chain combines TRBV7-3 with TRBJ2-5; 7 nucleotides match TRBD2. CDR3 length: 12 amino acids. J gave up 7 bases and V 4 bases, and 3 bases lay outside the gene matches. Germline V gives CDR1 SGHTA, CDR2 FQGTGA. The CDR3 bases are TGTGCCAGCAGCTCGCGCGGGGGGACCCAGTACTTC. Translation gives CASSSRGGTQYF.

The chain carries TRBV11-1 and TRBJ2-7, with 10 bases that match TRBD2. Looked up from germline, CDR1 is SGHAT and CDR2 is FQDESV (reference sequence). The CDR3 sequence is 15 residues long. The V segment lost 4 bases and the J segment 0 bases; nucleotides outside the gene matches: 3. This CDR3 is CASSYSGGSSYEQYF. The CDR3 nucleotides are TGTGCCAGCAGCTATAGCGGGGGGAGCTCCTACGAGCAGTACTTC. Full variable domain (rest looked up from reference TRBV11-1 and TRBJ2-7): EAEVAQSPRYKITEKSQAVAFWCDPISGHATLYWYRQILGQGPELLVQFQDESVVDDSQLPKDRFSAERLKGVDSTLKIQPAELGDSAMYLCASSYSGGSSYEQYFGPGTRLTVT.

V gene TRBV5-1 combines with J gene TRBJ1-2, with TRBD1 matching 8 bases. The ends lost 2 bases at V and 2 bases at J; junction bases unmatched: 2. This CDR3 is built from 14 residues. The germline V gene has CDR1 SGHRS and CDR2 YFSETQ. The CDR3, as DNA: TGCGCCAGCAGCTTAGGGGACAGGAACTATGGCTACACCTTC. It encodes CASSLGDRNYGYTF.

The chain couples TRBV6-2 or TRBV6-3 to TRBJ1-1, with D perhaps matching TRBD1 (5 bases). The CDR3 runs to 15 residues. V was cut by 0 bases and J by 0 bases, with 8 bases left in between. Germline V gives CDR1 MNHEY, CDR2 SVGEGT. For the CDR3, the DNA is TGTGCCAGCAGTTACTCTCAGGGTCTGAACACTGAAGCTTTCTTT. Residues: CASSYSQGLNTEAFF.

The chain uses TRBV19 and TRBJ1-2, with 7 bases lining up with TRBD1. The CDR3 covers 16 residues. Trimming cost V 5 bases and J 0 bases; bases outside gene matches: 9. From germline, CDR1 is LNHDA and CDR2 SQIVND (reference sequence). In DNA form, the CDR3 reads TGTGCCAGTAGTGAGAGACAGGGCCCTTCTAACTATGGCTACACCTTC. Encoded protein: CASSERQGPSNYGYTF.

V and J are TRBV2 and TRBJ2-7; the D is unclear. The CDR3 contains 13 residues. V gave up 8 bases and J gave up 2 bases, with 13 bases separating them. Germline V CDR1 and CDR2: SNHLY, FYNNEI. The DNA for the CDR3 is TGTGCCAGCTACCGTTCCCAGACCTACGAGCAGTACTTC. It specifies CASYRSQTYEQYF.

This chain uses TRBV6-5 with TRBJ2-3; D unclear. V dropped 2 bases and J dropped 1 base, with 10 bases sitting between them. CDR1 and CDR2 from the germline V gene are MNHEY and SVGAGI. The CDR3 length is 15 residues. CDR3 sequence (DNA): TGTGCCAGCAGTTACACCCTGACTCGCACAGATACGCAGTATTTT. Translation gives CASSYTLTRTDTQYF.

V usage is TRBV5-4 and J usage is TRBJ2-3, with D hard to call. The CDR3 totals 13 residues. Trimming shortened V by 4 bases and J by 6 bases, and 12 bases separated the two germline ends. CDR1 is SGHNT, CDR2 YYREEE, per germline (reference sequence). The CDR3 sequence: CASSTVLGDTQYF. Written as DNA, the CDR3 is TGTGCCAGCAGCACCGTACTCGGGGATACGCAGTATTTT.

CDR3 in DNA: TGTGCCAGCAGCTTCTTCGAAGAGAGGGACACTGAAGCTTTCTTT. As protein: CASSFFEERDTEAFF. The chain has TRBV7-8 and TRBJ1-1; D is undetermined. This CDR3 contains 15 residues. The V gene lost 3 bases and the J gene lost 3 bases, with 14 bases spanning the gap. The germline V gene has CDR1 SGHVS and CDR2 FQNEAQ.

This rearrangement joins TRBV28 to TRBJ1-1; D ambiguous. V lost 1 base, J lost 0 bases, and 6 bases lay in between. The CDR3 length is 14 residues. CDR1 MDHEN and CDR2 SYDVKM come from the germline V gene. The CDR3 DNA reads as TGTGCCAGCAGTTTATATGCGGTGAACACTGAAGCTTTCTTT. This gives the protein CASSLYAVNTEAFF. Drawing the rest from reference TRBV28 and TRBJ1-1, the complete variable domain is DVKVTQSSRYLVKRTGEKVFLECVQDMDHENMFWYRQDPGLGLRLIYFSYDVKMKEKGDIPEGYSVSREKKERFSLILESASTNQTSMYLCASSLYAVNTEAFFGQGTRLTVV.

The rearrangement links TRBV3-1 (or the pseudogene TRBV3-2) to TRBJ2-7, with TRBD2 matching over 13 bases. From germline, CDR1 is LGHDT and CDR2 YNNKEL (reference sequence). This CDR3 has 16 amino acids. J gave up 4 bases and V 5 bases, and 8 bases lay outside the gene matches. CDR3 bases: TGTGCCAGCAGCTTAACTCCGGGACTAGCGGGATACGAGCAGTACTTC. Protein product: CASSLTPGLAGYEQYF.

The chain is built from TRBV2 and TRBJ2-5; 13 bases are shared with TRBD2. The germline CDR1 and CDR2 sequences are SNHLY and FYNNEI. V was pared by 6 bases and J by 2 bases, with 6 bases of the junction left unmatched. This CDR3 region has 16 residues. The DNA of the CDR3 is TGTGCCAGCAGGATGACTAGCGGGAGGCGACAAGAGACCCAGTACTTC. It translates to CASRMTSGRRQETQYF.